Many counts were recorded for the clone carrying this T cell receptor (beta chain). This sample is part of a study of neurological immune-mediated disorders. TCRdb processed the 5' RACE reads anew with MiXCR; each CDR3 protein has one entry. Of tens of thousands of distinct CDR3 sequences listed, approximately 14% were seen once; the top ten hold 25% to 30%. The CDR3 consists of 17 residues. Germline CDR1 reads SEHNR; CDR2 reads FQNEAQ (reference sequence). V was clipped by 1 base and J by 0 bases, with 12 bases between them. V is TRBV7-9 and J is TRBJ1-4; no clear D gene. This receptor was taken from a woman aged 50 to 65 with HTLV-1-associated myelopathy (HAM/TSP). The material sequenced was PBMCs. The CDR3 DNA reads TGTGCCAGCAGCTTAGGAGTCAGGACTGCAACTAATGAAAAACTGTTTTTT. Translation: CASSLGVRTATNEKLFF. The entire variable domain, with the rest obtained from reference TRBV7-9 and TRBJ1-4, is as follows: DTGVSQNPRHKITKRGQNVTFRCDPISEHNRLYWYRQTLGQGPEFLTYFQNEAQLEKSRLLSDRFSAERPKGSFSTLEIQRTEQGDSAMYLCASSLGVRTATNEKLFFGSGTQLSVL.